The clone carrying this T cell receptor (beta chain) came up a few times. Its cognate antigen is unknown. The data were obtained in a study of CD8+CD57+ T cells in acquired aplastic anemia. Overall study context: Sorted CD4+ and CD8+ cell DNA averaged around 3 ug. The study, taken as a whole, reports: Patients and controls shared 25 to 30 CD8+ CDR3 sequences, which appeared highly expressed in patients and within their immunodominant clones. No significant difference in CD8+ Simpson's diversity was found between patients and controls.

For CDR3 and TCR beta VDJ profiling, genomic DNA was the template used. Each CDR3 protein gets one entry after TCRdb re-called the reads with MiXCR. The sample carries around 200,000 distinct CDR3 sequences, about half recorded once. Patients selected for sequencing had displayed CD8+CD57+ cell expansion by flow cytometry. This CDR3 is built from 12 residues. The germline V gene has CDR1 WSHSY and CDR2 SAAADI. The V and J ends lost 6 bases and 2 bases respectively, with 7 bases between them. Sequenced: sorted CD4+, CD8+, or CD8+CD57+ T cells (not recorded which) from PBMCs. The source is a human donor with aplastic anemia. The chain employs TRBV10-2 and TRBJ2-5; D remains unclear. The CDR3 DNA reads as TGCGCCAGCAGCACTGCGCAAGAGACCCAGTACTTC. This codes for CASSTAQETQYF.